The next 30 T cell receptor beta chains were all read from a single sample in a study of T cell responses to AZD1222 COVID-19 vaccine. The method was immunoSEQ multiplex PCR; TCRdb's version includes in-frame clones alone and lacks a portion of them. The sample has about 150,000 clones, approximately 90% seen once. The source was peripheral blood, collected on day 0 of MenACWY control vaccination. The receptors shown here come from an adult in good health.

The V call is TRBV18, the J call TRBJ1-1; D gene unclear. Trimming removed 0 bases from V and 7 bases from J, with 6 bases in between. CDR1 is KGHSH and CDR2 is LQKENI in the germline V gene. This CDR3 has 12 residues. The CDR3 spells CASSPPYFEAFF. For the CDR3, the DNA is TGTGCCAGCTCACCACCCTACTTTGAAGCTTTCTTT. Based on the CDR3 plus reference TRBV18 and TRBJ1-1, the full variable domain is NAGVMQNPRHLVRRRGQEARLRCSPMKGHSHVYWYRQLPEEGLKFMVYLQKENIIDESGMPKERFSAEFPKEGPSILRIQQVVRGDSAAYFCASSPPYFEAFFGQGTRLTVV.

This sequence joins TRBV18 and TRBJ1-1; unclear D gene. Germline V gives CDR1 KGHSH, CDR2 LQKENI. This CDR3 has 15 residues. V gave up 4 bases and J gave up 5 bases, with 17 bases separating them. CDR3 residues: CASSRDGLVRTEAFF. Written as DNA, the CDR3 is TGTGCCAGCTCACGCGACGGCCTGGTAAGGACTGAAGCTTTCTTT. The full variable domain, in which reference TRBV18 and TRBJ1-1 provide the parts outside the CDR3, is NAGVMQNPRHLVRRRGQEARLRCSPMKGHSHVYWYRQLPEEGLKFMVYLQKENIIDESGMPKERFSAEFPKEGPSILRIQQVVRGDSAAYFCASSRDGLVRTEAFFGQGTRLTVV.

The chain has TRBV10-3 and TRBJ2-7; no clear D gene. The germline V and J ends were trimmed by 3 bases and 7 bases, with 10 bases remaining between them. This CDR3 has 12 residues. Germline lookup yields CDR1 ENHRY and CDR2 SYGVKD. CDR3 protein: CAISEMVGEQYF. DNA of the CDR3: TGTGCCATCAGTGAAATGGTCGGAGAGCAGTACTTC.

V and J are TRBV19 and TRBJ1-4; D remains ambiguous. V dropped 4 bases and J dropped 8 bases, with 11 bases sitting between them. Germline V gives CDR1 LNHDA, CDR2 SQIVND (reference sequence). There are 13 residues in the CDR3. CDR3 DNA: TGTGCCAGTAGTAATCGGCGAGGGGAAAAACTGTTTTTT. The encoded protein is CASSNRRGEKLFF.

The gene calls are TRBV27 and TRBJ1-1; a possible D gene is TRBD1 (5 bases). The CDR3 covers 13 residues. V lost 3 bases to trimming and J lost 5 bases, with 10 bases between them. Germline CDR1 and CDR2: MNHEY and SMNVEV (reference sequence). Here the CDR3 reads CASSLGEGTEAFF. The DNA of the CDR3 is TGTGCCAGCAGTTTGGGGGAGGGGACTGAAGCTTTCTTT.

The chain joins TRBV19 to TRBJ1-1; D is unclear. The germline V gene has CDR1 LNHDA and CDR2 SQIVND (reference sequence). CDR3 length: 12 residues. V was clipped by 3 bases and J by 11 bases, with 13 bases between them. The CDR3 DNA reads as TGTGCCAGTAGTATTGGTGGCTACGGCGCTTTCTTT. Amino acids: CASSIGGYGAFF.

The gene calls are TRBV7-9 and TRBJ1-6; no reliable D call. The CDR3 is made up of 15 amino acids. Germline V gives CDR1 SEHNR, CDR2 FQNEAQ (reference sequence). V lost 5 bases to trimming and J lost 7 bases, with 15 bases between them. CDR3 residues: CASSPSGSSNSPLHF. Written as DNA, the CDR3 is TGTGCCAGCAGCCCTTCGGGGTCCTCCAATTCACCCCTCCACTTT.

This chain links TRBV9 with TRBJ1-1; D ambiguous. The germline V and J ends were trimmed by 0 bases and 1 base, with 13 bases remaining between them. The CDR3 is made up of 16 amino acids. The V gene's germline CDR1 is SGDLS and CDR2 YYNGEE. Here the CDR3 reads CASSVDPRKKNTEAFF. Here the CDR3 DNA reads TGTGCCAGCAGCGTAGACCCCAGAAAGAAGAACACTGAAGCTTTCTTT.

V usage is TRBV12-3 or TRBV12-4 and J usage is TRBJ1-1; no firm D call. This CDR3 has 12 amino acids. With 5 bases removed from V and 2 bases from J, the gap between germline ends came to 6 bases. The CDR3, as DNA: TGTGCCAGCAGTAAACTAAACACTGAAGCTTTCTTT. Encoded protein: CASSKLNTEAFF.

The J gene is TRBJ1-3, the V gene TRBV7-9; D is uncertain. Between the trimmed V and J ends, which lost 0 bases and 3 bases, there was a span of 12 bases. CDR1 SEHNR and CDR2 FQNEAQ come from the germline V gene (reference sequence). This CDR3 has 16 residues. CDR3 coding DNA: TGTGCCAGCAGCTTAGCTCGGGGAATGGATGGAAACACCATATATTTT. It codes for CASSLARGMDGNTIYF.

A few counts support this clone. The V gene is TRBV18, the J gene TRBJ2-1, with D hard to call. Germline V gives CDR1 KGHSH, CDR2 LQKENI. Trimming removed 2 bases from V and 6 bases from J, with 11 bases in between. The CDR3 is 14 amino acids. The CDR3 DNA reads TGTGCCAGCTCACCAGGGTTCCAGGTCAATGAGCAGTTCTTC. Protein product: CASSPGFQVNEQFF. Based on the CDR3 plus reference TRBV18 and TRBJ2-1, the full variable domain is NAGVMQNPRHLVRRRGQEARLRCSPMKGHSHVYWYRQLPEEGLKFMVYLQKENIIDESGMPKERFSAEFPKEGPSILRIQQVVRGDSAAYFCASSPGFQVNEQFFGPGTRLTVL.

The V gene is TRBV6-2 or TRBV6-3, the J gene TRBJ1-2; TRBD1 might be the D (6 bases). This CDR3 comprises 15 residues. Germline assignment: CDR1 MNHEY and CDR2 SVGEGT. The V gene lost 2 bases and the J gene lost 4 bases, with 14 bases spanning the gap. CDR3 DNA: TGTGCCAGCAGTTACCCACAGGGAGCGGCCTATGGCTACACCTTC. Translated: CASSYPQGAAYGYTF.

This clone was seen more than once but under ten times. This chain uses TRBV11-3 with TRBJ2-5; tentatively, D is TRBD2 (5 bases). V was pared by 4 bases and J by 2 bases, with 11 bases between. Looked up from germline, CDR1 is SGHNT and CDR2 is YENEEA. This CDR3 has 14 residues. The CDR3 is CASSSVGGQETQYF. The CDR3 DNA is TGTGCCAGCAGCTCTGTGGGCGGGCAAGAGACCCAGTACTTC.

V and J are TRBV27 and TRBJ2-5; D perhaps matches TRBD2 (5 bases). V shed 4 bases and J shed 2 bases, with 14 bases lying between them. CDR3 length equals 15 residues. Germline V lookup: CDR1 MNHEY, CDR2 SMNVEV (reference sequence). CDR3 DNA: TGTGCCAGCAGTTCGCGGGCCGGGTCACAAGAGACCCAGTACTTC. Encoded protein: CASSSRAGSQETQYF.

The CDR3 nucleotides are TGTGCCAGCAGCCAAGGGGGCCAGGCCGCGGCTCAAGAGACCCAGTACTTC. As protein: CASSQGGQAAAQETQYF. The chain combines TRBV4-2 with TRBJ2-5; D may be TRBD1 (5 bases). The CDR3 totals 17 residues. Trimming stripped 1 base from V and 2 bases from J, with 17 bases between. Germline V gene data show CDR1 as LGHNA and CDR2 as YNFKEQ.

The chain recombines TRBV6-5 with TRBJ2-7, with D possibly TRBD1 on 7 matching bases. CDR3 length: 13 residues. Germline V CDR1 and CDR2: MNHEY, SVGAGI. V was shortened by 5 bases and J by 6 bases, with 14 bases between the two germline ends. CDR3 amino acids: CASSQDRRGEQYF. CDR3 nucleotides: TGTGCCAGCAGTCAGGACAGGCGGGGCGAGCAGTACTTC.

The table lists this clone with a count of one. The chain joins TRBV4-2 to TRBJ1-2; possible D gene TRBD1, 5 bases. The germline V gene has CDR1 LGHNA and CDR2 YNFKEQ. With 0 bases removed from V and 6 bases from J, the gap between germline ends came to 14 bases. The CDR3 consists of 15 residues. The CDR3 reads CASSQEAGIRNGYTF. CDR3 DNA sequence: TGTGCCAGCAGCCAAGAAGCAGGGATTAGGAATGGCTACACCTTC.

V is TRBV7-9 and J is TRBJ2-7; the match to TRBD2 covers 14 bases. Germline CDR1 SEHNR, CDR2 FQNEAQ (reference sequence). With 4 bases clipped from V and 2 bases from J, the junction kept 10 bases outside the gene matches. The CDR3 loop spans 18 amino acids. The CDR3 DNA is TGTGCCAGCAGCTCCCGGACTAGCGGGGGGATCCTAACCTACGAGCAGTACTTC. Residues: CASSSRTSGGILTYEQYF.

The chain employs TRBV6-5 and TRBJ1-5, with TRBD1 as a possible D gene (6 bases). The CDR3 has 15 amino acids. Germline V lookup: CDR1 MNHEY, CDR2 SVGAGI. V lost 5 bases and J 0 bases, leaving 11 bases between the germline ends. CDR3 DNA sequence: TGTGCCAGCAGTAAGGGGGGGTTTAGCAATCAGCCCCAGCATTTT. This codes for CASSKGGFSNQPQHF.

The chain combines TRBV13 with TRBJ2-2; the match to TRBD1 covers 7 bases. The CDR3 runs to 15 residues. V lost 2 bases to trimming and J lost 4 bases; unmatched junction nucleotides: 4. Looked up from germline, CDR1 is PRHDT and CDR2 is FYEKMQ (reference sequence). The CDR3: CASSLPYRGTGELFF. For the CDR3, the DNA is TGTGCCAGCAGCTTACCGTACAGGGGCACCGGGGAGCTGTTTTTT.

This rearrangement joins TRBV9 to TRBJ2-1, with 13 bases fitting TRBD2. V shed 1 base, J shed 8 bases, and the junction held 9 bases outside the gene matches. Germline CDR1 SGDLS, CDR2 YYNGEE. The CDR3 length is 17 residues. The CDR3 reads CASSVSRTSGGNYEQFF. The CDR3, as DNA: TGTGCCAGCAGCGTATCAAGGACTAGCGGGGGTAACTATGAGCAGTTCTTC. Variable domain in full (rest from reference TRBV9 and TRBJ2-1): DSGVTQTPKHLITATGQRVTLRCSPRSGDLSVYWYQQSLDQGLQFLIQYYNGEERAKGNILERFSAQQFPDLHSELNLSSLELGDSALYFCASSVSRTSGGNYEQFFGPGTRLTVL.

As DNA, the CDR3 is TGTGCCAGCAGCTTTCCCCCCCGGCGGGAGCTGTTTTTT. This encodes CASSFPPRRELFF. This rearrangement joins TRBV11-3 to TRBJ2-2; the D is unclear. Germline V gene data show CDR1 as SGHNT and CDR2 as YENEEA. Trimming took 3 bases from V and 9 from J, leaving 11 bases between them. This CDR3 is built from 13 residues.

This clone appeared a single time. The chain links TRBV7-9 to TRBJ1-1; possibly TRBD1 for D (6 bases). The CDR3 length is 13 residues. Germline V lookup: CDR1 SEHNR, CDR2 FQNEAQ (reference sequence). V was cut by 5 bases and J by 3 bases, with 10 bases left in between. The CDR3 region has the DNA TGTGCCAGCAGCGCCGGACAGCACACTGAAGCTTTCTTT. This encodes CASSAGQHTEAFF.

This sequence joins TRBV6-2 or TRBV6-3 and TRBJ1-5; D remains unclear. CDR3 size: 15 residues. In germline, CDR1 is MNHEY, CDR2 SVGEGT. V lost 3 bases to trimming and J lost 4 bases, with 13 bases between them. The DNA of the CDR3 is TGTGCCAGCAGTTATTATCGGGGTACTAATCAGCCCCAGCATTTT. Translating gives CASSYYRGTNQPQHF.

The chain has TRBV27 and TRBJ1-2; D is unresolved. The CDR3 totals 14 residues. CDR1 MNHEY and CDR2 SMNVEV come from the germline V gene (reference sequence). Trimming took off 2 bases at V and 4 bases at J, with 11 bases between the two ends. Here the CDR3 reads CASSLKGGSYGYTF. The CDR3 DNA is TGTGCCAGCAGTTTAAAGGGTGGGTCCTATGGCTACACCTTC.

This chain joins TRBV30 and TRBJ1-1, with 8 nucleotides matching TRBD1. The trim removed 3 bases at V and 10 bases at J, leaving 10 bases unmatched. This CDR3 is 13 amino acids long. In germline, CDR1 is GTSNPN, CDR2 SVGIG (reference sequence). CDR3 DNA sequence: TGTGCCTGGAGGGCTGCAGGGGGCGCTACAGCTTTCTTT. Translation gives CAWRAAGGATAFF. The whole variable domain, remainder taken from reference TRBV30 and TRBJ1-1, is SQTIHQWPATLVQPVGSPLSLECTVEGTSNPNLYWYRQAAGRGLQLLFYSVGIGQISSEVPQNLSASRPQDRQFILSSKKLLLSDSGFYLCAWRAAGGATAFFGQGTRLTVV.

The CDR3 sequence: CASRAGTANNEQFF. The CDR3 DNA sequence: TGTGCCAGCAGGGCGGGGACAGCAAACAATGAGCAGTTCTTC. This rearrangement joins TRBV6-5 to TRBJ2-1; tentatively, D is TRBD1 (7 bases). The CDR3 is 14 residues long. Germline CDR1 and CDR2: MNHEY and SVGAGI. V lost 6 bases and J 5 bases, leaving 14 bases between the germline ends.

V is TRBV30 and J is TRBJ1-4; D is perhaps TRBD1 (5 bases). The CDR3 contains 14 residues. Germline V lookup: CDR1 GTSNPN, CDR2 SVGIG (reference sequence). Trimming removed 7 bases at V and 8 bases at J, with 20 bases between. Here the CDR3 reads CASQGTVYTEKLFF. The CDR3 DNA reads TGTGCCTCCCAGGGTACAGTGTATACGGAAAAACTGTTTTTT.

The CDR3 DNA is TGTGCCAGCAGCCCCCTAAAGGGAACAGATACGCAGTATTTT. Translating it yields CASSPLKGTDTQYF. The chain employs TRBV7-3 and TRBJ2-3; no firm D call. V was shortened by 5 bases and J by 3 bases, with 12 bases between the two germline ends. This CDR3 region has 14 residues. Germline-derived CDR1 and CDR2 are SGHTA and FQGTGA.

The sample holds a few counts of this clone. The chain carries TRBV5-5 and TRBJ1-4; D gene unclear. Germline CDR1 SGHKS, CDR2 YYEKEE (reference sequence). Trimming took off 0 bases at V and 13 bases at J, with 13 bases between the two ends. This CDR3 comprises 13 residues. CDR3: CASSLGHPMGLFF. The CDR3 bases are TGTGCCAGCAGCTTGGGCCACCCGATGGGACTGTTTTTT.